The T cell receptor (beta chain) under discussion was sequenced for a study of cytomegalovirus exposure and HLA in healthy donors. The PCR employed 60 Vbeta primers together with 13 Jbeta primers. Assay used: immunoSEQ multiplex PCR; TCRdb lists only in-frame clones, some missing. This sample yields 150,000 or so clones, of which 65% to 85% are seen a single time; 4.5% belongs to the top ten. Overall study findings and caveats: Solely CMV serostatus was available to characterize immune exposure.

The CDR3 spans 14 residues. Per the germline V gene, CDR1 is LNHDA and CDR2 is SQIVND (reference sequence). The V gene lost 1 base and the J gene lost 6 bases, with 10 bases spanning the gap. This clone was counted once. The antigen remains undetermined. The sequence derives from a woman aged 50 to 60 in good health and CMV-seropositive. The chain links TRBV19 to TRBJ1-5; no definite D call. Sequenced: PBMCs. The DNA of the CDR3 is TGTGCCAGTAGTATAGCAACAGACGGTCAGCCCCAGCATTTT. This translates into CASSIATDGQPQHF.